This record concerns one T cell receptor beta chain sequence. Antigen specificity is unknown. Germline CDR1 LNHNV, CDR2 YYDKDF (reference sequence). The CDR3 has 16 amino acids. V was clipped by 3 bases and J by 1 base; unmatched bases: 8. The entry originates in a study of cytomegalovirus exposure and HLA in healthy donors. Study context: Among 150 million to 200 million T cells, an earlier analysis found 95 million to 140 million unique TCR beta sequences. Study findings and constraints: In a later analysis, common viral pathogens appeared linked to several of the most significant clusters. A link between a missense DCLRE1C variant and TCR beta V- and J-gene trimming emerged from a later analysis. For cytomegalovirus status, the classifier reportedly gave diagnoses with high specificity and sensitivity.

Use of 60 Vbeta and 13 Jbeta primers characterized the PCR. The data were produced by immunoSEQ multiplex PCR, yet TCRdb's version contains in-frame clones alone and is incomplete. The sample lists about 140,000 clones, 70% to 90% occurring once. Input material: PBMCs. This clonotype was sampled from a man between 45 and 60 years old in good health and CMV-seronegative. The rearrangement links TRBV15 to TRBJ2-5; TRBD1 matches at 7 bases. The CDR3 is CATSRGVAGGQETQYF. CDR3 nucleotides: TGTGCCACCAGCAGGGGGGTGGCAGGGGGCCAAGAGACCCAGTACTTC.